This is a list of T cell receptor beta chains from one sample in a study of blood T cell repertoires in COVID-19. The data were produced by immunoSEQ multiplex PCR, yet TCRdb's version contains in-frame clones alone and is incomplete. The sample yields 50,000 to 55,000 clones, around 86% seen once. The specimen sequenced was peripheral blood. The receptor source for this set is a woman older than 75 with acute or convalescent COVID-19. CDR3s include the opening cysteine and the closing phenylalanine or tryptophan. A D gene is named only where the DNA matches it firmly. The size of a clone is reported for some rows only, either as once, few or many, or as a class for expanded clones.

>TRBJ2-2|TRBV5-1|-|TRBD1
CASSFVDRGPNTGELFF
TGCGCCAGCAGCTTCGTGGACAGGGGGCCAAACACCGGGGAGCTGTTTTTT
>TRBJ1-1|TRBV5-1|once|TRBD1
CASSFTGVTEAFF
TGCGCCAGCAGCTTTACAGGGGTGACTGAAGCTTTCTTT
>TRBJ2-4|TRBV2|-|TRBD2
CASSVSPVTSGRALAKNIQYF
TGTGCCAGCAGTGTAAGCCCGGTAACTAGCGGGAGGGCTCTAGCCAAAAACATTCAGTACTTC
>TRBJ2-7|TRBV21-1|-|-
CASSARLAGACYEQYF
TGTGCCAGCAGCGCCCGACTAGCGGGGGCCTGCTACGAGCAGTACTTC
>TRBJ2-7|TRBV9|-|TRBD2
CASSAGTSWYEQYF
TGTGCCAGCAGCGCGGGGACTAGCTGGTACGAGCAGTACTTC
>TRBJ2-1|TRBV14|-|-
CASSQGLVFNNEQFF
TGTGCCAGCAGCCAAGGACTAGTTTTTAACAATGAGCAGTTCTTC
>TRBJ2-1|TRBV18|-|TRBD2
CASSPGTSGIVDEQFF
TGTGCCAGCTCACCAGGGACTAGCGGGATTGTCGATGAGCAGTTCTTC
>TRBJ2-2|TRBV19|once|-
CASSMQGTNTGELFF
TGTGCCAGTAGTATGCAGGGAACCAACACCGGGGAGCTGTTTTTT
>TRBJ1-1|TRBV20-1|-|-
CSASRETEAFF
TGCAGTGCTAGTCGGGAAACTGAAGCTTTCTTT
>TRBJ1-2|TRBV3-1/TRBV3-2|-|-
CASSPEGGNYGYTF
TGTGCCAGCAGCCCGGAGGGAGGGAATTATGGCTACACCTTC
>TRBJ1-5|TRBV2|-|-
CASTLQHSNQPQHF
TGTGCCAGCACATTACAGCATAGCAATCAGCCCCAGCATTTT
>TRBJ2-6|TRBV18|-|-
CASSRVDSDFSGANVLTF
TGTGCCAGCTCACGCGTGGACAGCGACTTTTCTGGGGCCAACGTCCTGACTTTC